This T cell receptor beta chain was sequenced in a study of blood T cell repertoires in COVID-19. Under the authors' procedure: Reference gene primer amplification gave nucleated cell count estimates. Sequencing used immunoSEQ multiplex PCR; TCRdb keeps in-frame clones, though not all of them. The D gene and trimming were derived from the DNA, and the V and J assignments and clone size from that table. Among some 170,000 clones, about 80% were seen once, and the ten largest hold 8% to 9.5%. Deletions cut 2 bases from V and 7 bases from J, with 9 bases between. Germline CDR1 MNHEY, CDR2 SVGAGI. CDR3 length equals 13 residues.

The sample consisted of peripheral blood. The rearrangement uses TRBV6-5 and TRBJ1-5; D ambiguous. This TCR derives from a woman aged 70-85 years with acute or convalescent COVID-19. In DNA form, the CDR3 reads TGTGCCAGCAGTTACCGGGAGAGCCAGCCCCAGCATTTT. It yields the protein CASSYRESQPQHF.